What follows describes a single T cell receptor (beta chain). Germline CDR1 reads GTSNPN; CDR2 reads SVGIG (reference sequence). Trimming removed 0 bases from V and 5 bases from J; junction bases left unmatched: 8. This CDR3 region has 16 residues. As originally analysed: It was from reference gene primer amplification that nucleated cell counts were estimated. Profiling relied on immunoSEQ multiplex PCR, and the TCRdb table lists in-frame clones only, not all of them. From that table come the V and J calls and clone size; the DNA was used to work out D and trimming. Of roughly 250,000 clones listed, 65% to 90% are singletons. These data are taken from a study of blood T cell repertoires in COVID-19. The wider study: From the United States, Italy and Spain came samples of acute and convalescent COVID-19.

The chain recombines TRBV30 with TRBJ2-2, with 8 positions matching TRBD2. The TCR sequence derives from a woman aged 55-69 years with active or convalescent COVID-19. Material for sequencing was peripheral blood. CDR3 DNA: TGTGCCTGGAGTGTACTTAGCGGGGTCCTTACCGGGGAGCTGTTTTTT. Encoded protein: CAWSVLSGVLTGELFF.